The clone carrying this T cell receptor (beta chain) was seen more than once but under ten times. Its antigen is unidentified. Unmatched junction bases numbered 8, after V lost 7 bases and J lost 4 bases. The CDR3 has 14 amino acids. There were at least 5 micrograms of total RNA extracted from every sample. A second about 6 to 12 cycle PCR used barcoded and J-beta primers. TCRdb recomputed calls from the 5' RACE reads with MiXCR, one row per CDR3 protein. Of 650,000 to 700,000 distinct CDR3 sequences in the sample, roughly 32% are singletons; the top ten hold 15%. This sample was included in a study of blood T cells in healthy people across ages. Findings of the study overall: Naive CD4+ cells and diversity were both higher in long-lived donors than in aged donors. Naive T cell percentage showed a strong correlation with the diversity of TCR beta. Per million T cells, TCR beta diversity dropped roughly linearly as age increased.

The sequence was obtained from a woman older than 75 in good health. The sequencing input was blood. The chain links TRBV12-3 or TRBV12-4 to TRBJ2-7; 9 nucleotides agree with TRBD1. The CDR3 region is CASTLSDRGYEQYF. CDR3 nucleotide sequence: TGTGCCAGCACACTTTCGGACAGGGGTTACGAGCAGTACTTC.